This is a list of T cell receptor beta chains from one sample in a study of T cells after yellow fever vaccination. TCRdb redid the calling of the 5' RACE reads with MiXCR, one entry per CDR3 protein. Of some 550,000 distinct CDR3 sequences in the sample, roughly 21% were seen once. The sequencing here drew on PBMCs, taken 15 days after the yellow fever booster vaccination. These TCRs come from a man aged 25-40 years who received the YFV17D yellow fever vaccine. The CDR3 runs from the conserved cysteine through the conserved F or W. D genes are given only for firm matches. Only part of the rows carry a size: once, few, many, or a class if the clone is expanded.

D	V	size	J	DNA	CDR3
NA	TRBV19	NA	TRBJ2-3	TGTGCCAGTACCCCCACTGCGGGACCGCAGTATTTT	CASTPTAGPQYF
NA	TRBV19	NA	TRBJ1-2	TGTGCCAGTACTCCCTTGAGCCGGACGGCTTTCTATGGCTACACCTTC	CASTPLSRTAFYGYTF
TRBD1	TRBV12-3/TRBV12-4	NA	TRBJ1-4	TGTGCCAGCAGTTTAAGGCAGGGGGACGAAAAACTGTTTTTT	CASSLRQGDEKLFF
NA	TRBV5-5	NA	TRBJ2-6	TGTGCCAGCAGCTTGGGTTTTGGGGCCAACGTCCTGACTTTC	CASSLGFGANVLTF
TRBD2	TRBV5-1	few	TRBJ2-1	TGCGCCAGCAGCTCCGGGACTAGCGGGGGCAATGAGCAGTTCTTC	CASSSGTSGGNEQFF
TRBD2	TRBV7-2	NA	TRBJ2-3	TGTGCCAGCAGCCTACCCCAGAGCGGGAGCACGCAGTATTTT	CASSLPQSGSTQYF
NA	TRBV27	NA	TRBJ1-2	TGTGCCAGCAGTTATAATTTGTTGAATGGCTACACCTTC	CASSYNLLNGYTF
NA	TRBV12-3/TRBV12-4	NA	TRBJ2-1	TGTGCCAGCAGTTCAGCCGACAGGGAGGCCTACAATGAGCAGTTCTTC	CASSSADREAYNEQFF
NA	TRBV7-2	NA	TRBJ2-1	TGTGCCAGCAGTTTCGCCCCAGGGTCCAATGAGCAGTTCTTC	CASSFAPGSNEQFF
NA	TRBV5-1	NA	TRBJ2-3	TGCGCCAGCAGCTTAGGTGGCGGGGGCGCAGATACGCAGTATTTT	CASSLGGGGADTQYF
TRBD1	TRBV5-1	NA	TRBJ2-2	TGCGCCAGCAGCTGGCGGACAGGATCTGCCGGGGAGCTGTTTTTT	CASSWRTGSAGELFF
NA	TRBV27	NA	TRBJ2-7	TGTGCCACTTACGGGAGCTCCTACGAGCAGTACTTC	CATYGSSYEQYF
TRBD1	TRBV7-7	NA	TRBJ2-7	TGTGCTAGCAGCTTGGGACAGGGGATACACGAGCAGTACTTC	CASSLGQGIHEQYF
NA	TRBV29-1	few	TRBJ1-1	TGCAGCGTCTTCACCTCCGGGTCTCTCCGAACGGGGGCTGAAGCTTTCTTT	CSVFTSGSLRTGAEAFF
NA	TRBV29-1	NA	TRBJ2-1	TGCAGCGTTGAAGAACTAGCAGACCCCTACAATGAGCAGTTCTTC	CSVEELADPYNEQFF
NA	TRBV3-1	few	TRBJ1-2	TGTGCCAGCAGCCATGAGGGGATCTATGGCTACACCTTC	CASSHEGIYGYTF
TRBD1	TRBV5-1	NA	TRBJ2-3	TGCGCCAGCCGGACAGGCGAAACAGATACGCAGTATTTT	CASRTGETDTQYF
NA	TRBV14	few	TRBJ1-2	TGTGCCAGCAGCCTCGAGTGGGGGAATGGCTACACCTTC	CASSLEWGNGYTF
TRBD2	TRBV15	NA	TRBJ2-1	TGTGCCACCAGCAGCCCTGGGACTAGCGGGCAGTTCTTC	CATSSPGTSGQFF
TRBD2	TRBV5-1	NA	TRBJ2-1	TGCGCCAGCACTCGGGAGGGGAGCTCCTACAATGAGCAGTTCTTC	CASTREGSSYNEQFF
NA	TRBV28	few	TRBJ2-7	TGTGCCAGCAGTTTCCGAGACATCTCCTACGAGCAGTACTTC	CASSFRDISYEQYF
TRBD1	TRBV7-9	NA	TRBJ2-1	TGTGCCAGCAGCTCGAAATCCGGGACAGCATACAATGAGCAGTTCTTC	CASSSKSGTAYNEQFF
NA	TRBV28	NA	TRBJ2-2	TGTGCCAGCAGTTGGGTCACCTACACCGGGGAGCTGTTTTTT	CASSWVTYTGELFF
TRBD2	TRBV7-2	NA	TRBJ2-5	TGTGCCAGCAGCTTATCCCCCACGGGGGGGGTGACCCAGTACTTC	CASSLSPTGGVTQYF
NA	TRBV20-1	few	TRBJ2-7	TGCAGTGCCCAAGAACACTACGAGCAGTACTTC	CSAQEHYEQYF
NA	TRBV7-2	few	TRBJ2-5	TGTGCCAGCAGCTTAGCGGGAGGATTGGGAAAAGAGACCCAGTACTTC	CASSLAGGLGKETQYF
TRBD1	TRBV29-1	few	TRBJ2-7	TGCAGCGTTGACCGACCGGGACAGGGAATAGACGAGCAGTACTTC	CSVDRPGQGIDEQYF
TRBD2	TRBV27	NA	TRBJ2-1	TGTGCCAGCAGTCCGTCCAGACTAGCGGAGCAGTTCTTC	CASSPSRLAEQFF
TRBD2	TRBV12-3/TRBV12-4	few	TRBJ2-7	TGTGCCAGCAGTCACCATGGGGCTAGCGGGAGTGGCGAGCAGTACTTC	CASSHHGASGSGEQYF
NA	TRBV6-5	NA	TRBJ2-2	TGTGCCAGCAATCCCCACACCGGGGAGCTGTTTTTT	CASNPHTGELFF
TRBD2	TRBV5-1	many	TRBJ2-1	TGCGCCAGCAGCCCGGGGACTAGCGGAACCAATGAGCAGTTCTTC	CASSPGTSGTNEQFF
NA	TRBV5-1	NA	TRBJ2-6	TGCGCCAGCAGCGCGGGGCTACCCTCTGGGGCCAACGTCCTGACTTTC	CASSAGLPSGANVLTF
TRBD1	TRBV6-5	few	TRBJ1-1	TGTGCCAGCAGTTGGGGACAGTGGAACACTGAAGCTTTCTTT	CASSWGQWNTEAFF
NA	TRBV4-3	NA	TRBJ2-6	TGCGCCAGCAGCCAGGGGGCGCTGGGTTTTTCTGGGGCCAACGTCGTGACTTTC	CASSQGALGFSGANVVTF
NA	TRBV20-1	few	TRBJ2-5	TGCAGTGCTAAACGGCCCATGGAGACCCAGTACTTC	CSAKRPMETQYF
NA	TRBV3-1	NA	TRBJ2-2	TGTGCCAGTTCGAAGGCCGGGGAGCTGTTTTTT	CASSKAGELFF
NA	TRBV7-2	NA	TRBJ2-3	TGTGCCAGCAGCTCACGGCCGCTGACTAGTAGCACAGATACGCAGTATTTT	CASSSRPLTSSTDTQYF
NA	TRBV29-1	few	TRBJ2-5	TGCAGCGTTGTTCGGACAGAGCAAGAGACCCAGTACTTC	CSVVRTEQETQYF
NA	TRBV6-1	NA	TRBJ2-7	TGTGCCAGCAGAGGGACGAGCTCCTACGAGCAGTACTTC	CASRGTSSYEQYF
NA	TRBV7-3	few	TRBJ2-5	TGTGCCAGCAGCTTTTCGGGATCTGGGACCCAGTACTTC	CASSFSGSGTQYF
TRBD2	TRBV20-1	NA	TRBJ2-2	TGCAGTGCTAGAGGGTCTAGCGGGATTGACGGGGAGCTGTTTTTT	CSARGSSGIDGELFF
TRBD2	TRBV4-3	few	TRBJ2-7	TGCGCCAGCAGCCAAGAGAAACCGGGACTAGGGGTGACCCACGAGCAGTACTTC	CASSQEKPGLGVTHEQYF
TRBD2	TRBV6-5	few	TRBJ2-7	TGTGCCAGCAGTTACGGATTAGGCGGGAGTTACGAGCAGTACTTC	CASSYGLGGSYEQYF
NA	TRBV29-1	few	TRBJ2-1	TGCAGCCTCCGGGCCCCAGGCTACAATGAGCAGTTCTTC	CSLRAPGYNEQFF
NA	TRBV4-2	many	TRBJ2-1	TGTGCCAGCAGCCGGGACCTAGCGAATGTTCGGAATGAGCAGTTCTTC	CASSRDLANVRNEQFF
NA	TRBV29-1	few	TRBJ2-7	TGCAGCGTTGTGGGGGCCTACGAGCAGTACTTC	CSVVGAYEQYF
NA	TRBV28	few	TRBJ2-5	TGTGCCACCCGCGGAGGGCGGACCCAGTACTTC	CATRGGRTQYF
TRBD2	TRBV5-1	NA	TRBJ2-3	TGCGCCAGCAGCTTGGCCCAACTAGCGGGAGGTGATACAGATACGCAGTATTTT	CASSLAQLAGGDTDTQYF
NA	TRBV5-1	few	TRBJ2-1	TGCGCCAGCAGCCGTGGGCAGGGCAGGCGCAATGAGCAGTTCTTC	CASSRGQGRRNEQFF
NA	TRBV29-1	few	TRBJ2-7	TGCAGCGTTGTTATACCGTCTCGGGGATACGAGCAGTACTTC	CSVVIPSRGYEQYF
NA	TRBV6-1	few	TRBJ2-6	TGTGCCTCCCAAACCCCCGGGGCCAACGTCCTGACTTTC	CASQTPGANVLTF
TRBD1	TRBV5-1	few	TRBJ2-7	TGCGCCAGCAGCTTGACCCTTCCGGGACAGGGAACCTACGAGCAGTACTTC	CASSLTLPGQGTYEQYF
TRBD2	TRBV5-1	many	TRBJ2-1	TGTGCCAGCAGCTTAGAAGCTAGCGGGTCTTACAATGAGCAGTTCTTC	CASSLEASGSYNEQFF
TRBD2	TRBV29-1	NA	TRBJ2-3	TGCAGCGTTGAAGGGCTAGCGGGACGCACAGATACGCAGTATTTT	CSVEGLAGRTDTQYF